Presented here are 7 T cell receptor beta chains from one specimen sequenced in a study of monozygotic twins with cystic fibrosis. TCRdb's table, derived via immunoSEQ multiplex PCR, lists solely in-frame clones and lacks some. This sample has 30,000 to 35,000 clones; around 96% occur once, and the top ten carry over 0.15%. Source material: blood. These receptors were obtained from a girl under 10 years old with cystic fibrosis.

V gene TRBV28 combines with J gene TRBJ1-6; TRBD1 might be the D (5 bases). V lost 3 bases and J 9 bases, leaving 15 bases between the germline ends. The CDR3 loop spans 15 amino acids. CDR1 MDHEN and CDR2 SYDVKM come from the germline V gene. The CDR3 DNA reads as TGTGCCAGCAGTTTGAGCAGGGACGGGAGTTCACCCCTCCACTTT. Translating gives CASSLSRDGSSPLHF.

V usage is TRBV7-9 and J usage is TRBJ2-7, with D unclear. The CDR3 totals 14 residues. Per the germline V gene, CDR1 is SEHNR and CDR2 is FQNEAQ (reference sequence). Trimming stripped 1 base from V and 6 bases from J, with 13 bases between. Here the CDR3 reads CASSLGESRFEQYF. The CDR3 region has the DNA TGTGCCAGCAGCTTAGGGGAATCAAGATTCGAGCAGTACTTC.

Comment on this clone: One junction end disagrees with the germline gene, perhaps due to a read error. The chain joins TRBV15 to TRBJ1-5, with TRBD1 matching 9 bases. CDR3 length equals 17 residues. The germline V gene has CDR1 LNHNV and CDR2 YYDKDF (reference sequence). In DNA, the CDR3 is TGTGCCACCAGCAGAGATTTACAGGGGGCGAGCAGTCAGCCCCAGCATTTT. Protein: CATSRDLQGASSQPQHF.

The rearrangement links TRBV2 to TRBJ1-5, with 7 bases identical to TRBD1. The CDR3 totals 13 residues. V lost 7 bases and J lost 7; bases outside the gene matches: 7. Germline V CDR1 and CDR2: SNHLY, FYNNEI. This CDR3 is CASTRQGDQPQHF. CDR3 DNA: TGTGCCAGCACCCGACAGGGTGACCAGCCCCAGCATTTT.

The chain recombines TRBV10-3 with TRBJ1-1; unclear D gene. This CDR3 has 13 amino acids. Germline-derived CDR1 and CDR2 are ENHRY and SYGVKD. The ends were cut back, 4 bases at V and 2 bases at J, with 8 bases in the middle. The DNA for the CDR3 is TGTGCCATCAGTGGAGGAAGAAACACTGAAGCTTTCTTT. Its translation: CAISGGRNTEAFF.

Here the CDR3 reads CASSLGDRGYYGYTF. CDR3 nucleotides: TGCGCCAGCAGCTTGGGCGACAGAGGTTATTATGGCTACACCTTC. V and J are TRBV5-1 and TRBJ1-2, with D perhaps TRBD1 (5 bases). The germline V gene encodes CDR1 SGHRS and CDR2 YFSETQ. CDR3 size: 15 residues. Trimming pared 0 bases from V and 5 bases from J, leaving 14 bases between.

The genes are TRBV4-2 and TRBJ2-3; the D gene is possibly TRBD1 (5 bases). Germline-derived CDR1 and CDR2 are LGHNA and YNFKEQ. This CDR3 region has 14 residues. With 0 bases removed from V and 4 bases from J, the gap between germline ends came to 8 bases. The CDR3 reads CASSQDWGADTQYF. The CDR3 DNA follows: TGTGCCAGCAGCCAAGATTGGGGCGCAGATACGCAGTATTTT.